This T cell receptor beta chain is from a study of shared clonotypes between healthy human individuals. The deep-level immunoSEQ assay was used. Repertoires were generated with immunoSEQ multiplex PCR, while TCRdb's copy carries only in-frame clones and drops some. Among about 980,000 clones listed, 70% to 85% were seen once. General study findings and limits: Incompleteness in sorted-subset sequencing, despite large depth, was shown by rarefaction.

Germline CDR1 is MNHNY and CDR2 is SVGAGI (reference sequence). The CDR3 totals 14 residues. V lost 4 bases to trimming and J lost 5 bases, with 11 bases between them. A remark on this clone: Its matching antigen is unknown.

The chain recombines TRBV6-6 with TRBJ2-2; D might be TRBD1 or TRBD2, each matching 6 bases. The TCR sequence derives from a man aged 18 to 30 in good health. The sample was memory CD4+ T cells sorted from blood. Subset defined: CD45RA-negative fraction. CDR3 nucleotide sequence: TGTGCCAGCAGTTCCAAGGGGGGAACCGGGGAGCTGTTTTTT. Encoded protein: CASSSKGGTGELFF.